Below are 13 T cell receptor beta chains sequenced from a single sample in a study of memory CD4+ T cells and cytomegalovirus serostatus. Single viable CD3+CD4+CD8-CD45RO+ cells were sorted as the memory CD4+ T cells. Profiling relied on immunoSEQ multiplex PCR, and the TCRdb table lists in-frame clones only, not all of them. The table includes about 54,000 clones, 70% to 80% detected once. Input material: memory CD4+ T cells from blood. Source of these receptors: an adult in good health and CMV-seropositive.

J is TRBJ2-1 and V is TRBV25-1; D gene ambiguous. Germline assignment: CDR1 MGHDK and CDR2 SYGVNS. The CDR3 extends over 16 amino acids. V lost 1 base and J lost 8, with 18 bases in between. CDR3 sequence reads: CASSEWSGRLTYEQFF. The DNA of the CDR3 is TGTGCCAGCAGTGAATGGAGTGGCCGGCTGACTTATGAGCAGTTCTTC.

This chain links TRBV5-6 with TRBJ1-2; D is unclear. The CDR3 length is 13 residues. Germline CDR1 is SGHDT and CDR2 is YYEEEE. V lost 0 bases, J lost 8 bases, and 11 bases lay in between. The CDR3 region is CASSLGWRGGYTF. CDR3 sequence (DNA): TGTGCCAGCAGCTTGGGATGGCGCGGGGGCTACACCTTC.

J is TRBJ1-4 and V is TRBV4-3, with D possibly matching TRBD1 (5 bases). Germline CDR1 and CDR2: LGHNA and YSLEER. V lost 2 bases to trimming and J lost 13 bases, with 14 bases between them. CDR3 length: 13 amino acids. For the CDR3, the DNA is TGCGCCAGCAGCCAATCTCTGGGTAGGGGACTGTTTTTT. Protein: CASSQSLGRGLFF.

The rearrangement links TRBV19 to TRBJ1-5, with a possible D match to TRBD1 (5 bases). The CDR3 covers 15 residues. V was trimmed by 6 bases and J by 2 bases, leaving 14 bases between them. From germline, CDR1 is LNHDA and CDR2 SQIVND (reference sequence). As DNA, the CDR3 is TGTGCCAGTAGCCCAGGGCAGGTTCGCAATCAGCCCCAGCATTTT. It specifies CASSPGQVRNQPQHF.

The rearrangement uses TRBV5-4 and TRBJ2-1; 7 bases match TRBD2. The V gene's germline CDR1 is SGHNT and CDR2 YYREEE (reference sequence). The CDR3 runs 14 residues. V dropped 6 bases and J dropped 1; count of bases not matched to a gene: 4. CDR3: CASTGDYSYNEQFF. In DNA form, the CDR3 reads TGTGCCAGCACTGGGGACTATTCCTACAATGAGCAGTTCTTC.

This chain links TRBV19 with TRBJ1-1; D unclear. CDR3 length equals 15 residues. Between the trimmed V and J ends, which lost 7 bases and 1 base, there was a span of 16 bases. CDR1 and CDR2 (germline): LNHDA, SQIVND (reference sequence). The DNA for the CDR3 is TGTGCCAGTATGACCCCGGGGTCTGGGAACACTGAAGCTTTCTTT. This codes for CASMTPGSGNTEAFF. Looking up the rest from reference TRBV19 and TRBJ1-1 gives the full variable domain: DGGITQSPKYLFRKEGQNVTLSCEQNLNHDAMYWYRQDPGQGLRLIYYSQIVNDFQKGDIAEGYSVSREKKESFPLTVTSAQKNPTAFYLCASMTPGSGNTEAFFGQGTRLTVV.

The V call is TRBV7-6, the J call TRBJ2-3; D is unresolved. This CDR3 has 16 amino acids. Germline CDR1 SGHVS, CDR2 FNYEAQ. The V and J ends lost 5 bases and 2 bases respectively, with 17 bases between them. The CDR3 DNA follows: TGTGCCAGCAGCCCCACTTCCTTCTTCCTCACAGATACGCAGTATTTT. This encodes CASSPTSFFLTDTQYF.

This clone was recorded a few times. This rearrangement joins TRBV30 to TRBJ2-1; the match to TRBD2 covers 11 bases. Germline V lookup: CDR1 GTSNPN, CDR2 SVGIG (reference sequence). The length of the CDR3 is 16 residues. V shed 0 bases, J shed 10 bases, and the junction held 11 bases outside the gene matches. CDR3 DNA: TGTGCCTGGAGTGTATTAGGGGCTAGCGGGAGGAGGGAGCAGTTCTTC. Residues: CAWSVLGASGRREQFF.

This clone occurred once. The chain has TRBV7-2 and TRBJ2-7; 9 bases map to TRBD2. The length of the CDR3 is 18 residues. Germline V lookup: CDR1 SGHTA, CDR2 FQGNSA. V shed 1 base, J shed 0 bases, and the junction held 10 bases outside the gene matches. CDR3 nucleotide sequence: TGTGCCAGCAGCTTAGGAATCTCACTAGCGGGCAGCTCCTACGAGCAGTACTTC. Protein sequence: CASSLGISLAGSSYEQYF.

This clone was observed a few times. V gene TRBV19 combines with J gene TRBJ2-6, with 8 bases matching TRBD1. From germline, CDR1 is LNHDA and CDR2 SQIVND (reference sequence). Trimming took 7 bases from V and 2 from J; bases not matched to a gene: 7. CDR3 length: 16 amino acids. CDR3 sequence reads: CASIGQGAAGANVLTF. The CDR3 DNA reads as TGTGCCAGTATCGGTCAGGGGGCGGCTGGGGCCAACGTCCTGACTTTC. Full variable domain (missing parts from reference TRBV19 and TRBJ2-6): DGGITQSPKYLFRKEGQNVTLSCEQNLNHDAMYWYRQDPGQGLRLIYYSQIVNDFQKGDIAEGYSVSREKKESFPLTVTSAQKNPTAFYLCASIGQGAAGANVLTFGAGSRLTVL.

The chain has TRBV5-6 and TRBJ2-6; possibly TRBD2 for D (5 bases). This CDR3 region has 14 residues. Germline CDR1 SGHDT, CDR2 YYEEEE. Trimming removed 5 bases at V and 3 bases at J, with 9 bases between. This chain's CDR3 is CASRRAYGANVLTF. The CDR3 DNA reads TGTGCCAGCAGGCGGGCATATGGGGCCAACGTCCTGACTTTC.

The chain employs TRBV11-3 and TRBJ2-1, with TRBD1 as a possible D gene (5 bases). Trimming removed 5 bases at V and 6 bases at J, with 23 bases between. CDR1 is SGHNT and CDR2 is YENEEA in the germline V gene. This CDR3 contains 17 residues. This CDR3 is CASSPEKWGIESNEQFF. DNA of the CDR3: TGTGCCAGCAGCCCCGAGAAGTGGGGCATCGAGAGCAATGAGCAGTTCTTC.

This clone has only a few counts. V gene TRBV2 combines with J gene TRBJ1-3; D possibly corresponds to TRBD1 (6 bases). The ends were cut back, 2 bases at V and 8 bases at J, with 13 bases in the middle. The CDR3 extends over 14 amino acids. CDR1 and CDR2 (germline): SNHLY, FYNNEI. CDR3 sequence: CASSELQGLDTIYF. CDR3 nucleotide sequence: TGTGCCAGCAGTGAATTACAGGGCTTGGACACCATATATTTT. Variable domain in full (rest from reference TRBV2 and TRBJ1-3): EPEVTQTPSHQVTQMGQEVILRCVPISNHLYFYWYRQILGQKVEFLVSFYNNEISEKSEIFDDQFSVERPDGSNFTLKIRSTKLEDSAMYFCASSELQGLDTIYFGEGSWLTVV.